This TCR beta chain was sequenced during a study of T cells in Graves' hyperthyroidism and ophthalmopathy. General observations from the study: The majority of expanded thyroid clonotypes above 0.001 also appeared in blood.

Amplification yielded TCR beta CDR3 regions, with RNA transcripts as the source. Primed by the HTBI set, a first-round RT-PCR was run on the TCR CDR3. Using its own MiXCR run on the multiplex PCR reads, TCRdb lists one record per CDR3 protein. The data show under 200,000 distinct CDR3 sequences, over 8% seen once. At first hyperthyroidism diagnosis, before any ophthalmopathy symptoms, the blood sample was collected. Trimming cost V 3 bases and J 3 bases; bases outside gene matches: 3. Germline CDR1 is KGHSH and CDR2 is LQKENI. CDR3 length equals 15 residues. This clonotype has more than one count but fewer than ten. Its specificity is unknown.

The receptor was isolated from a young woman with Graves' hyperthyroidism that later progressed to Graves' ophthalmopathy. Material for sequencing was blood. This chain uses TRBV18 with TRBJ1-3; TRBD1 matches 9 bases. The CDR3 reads CASSPGTGSGNTIYF. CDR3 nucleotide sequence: TGTGCCAGCTCACCCGGGACAGGGAGTGGAAACACCATATATTTT.